A single sample is the source of the 12 T cell receptor beta chains below, sequenced in a study of a mutant IDH1 vaccine in newly diagnosed glioma. Profiled with immunoSEQ multiplex PCR; TCRdb holds only in-frame clones, not every one. The sample consists of tens of thousands of clones, 65% to 90% of them appearing once. Time point given: week 47, end of study. Alongside topical imiquimod, each dose of vaccine comprised 300 ug of mutant IDH1 20-mer peptide. Their antigen targets remain unknown. This material consisted of PBMCs, taken from a glioma patient whose treatment included an IDH1 peptide vaccine. The receptors originated from a man aged 18 to 30 with glioma. Some clones in this sample may be carry-over from other donors' samples.

There are a few counts of this clone. The J gene is TRBJ2-3, the V gene TRBV20-1; no firm D call. The V end was cut by 6 bases, the J end by 7 bases, with 11 bases between. The CDR3 covers 11 residues. CDR1 and CDR2 (germline): DFQATT, SNEGSKA (reference sequence). CDR3 in amino acids: CSAYGPNTQYF. CDR3 DNA sequence: TGCAGTGCCTATGGCCCTAATACGCAGTATTTT.

This clone was observed a handful of times. The chain carries TRBV19 and TRBJ1-2, with 9 bases matching TRBD1. This CDR3 has 17 residues. Losses at the gene ends were 3 bases for V and 0 bases for J; bases not matched to a gene: 8. Germline V gene lookup returns CDR1 LNHDA and CDR2 SQIVND (reference sequence). The CDR3, as DNA: TGTGCCAGTAGTATGAATCTTGGACAGGGGTCTAACTATGGCTACACCTTC. Translating gives CASSMNLGQGSNYGYTF.

CDR3 region: CASSQDGPGNPTNEKLFF. The CDR3, as DNA: TGCGCCAGCAGCCAAGATGGGCCAGGGAACCCCACTAATGAAAAACTGTTTTTT. The chain carries TRBV4-3 and TRBJ1-4, with D perhaps TRBD1 (5 bases). The germline V gene has CDR1 LGHNA and CDR2 YSLEER. The CDR3 sequence is 18 residues long. With 0 bases removed from V and 2 bases from J, the gap between germline ends came to 16 bases.

The chain links TRBV19 to TRBJ2-2; no clear D gene. Trimming shortened V by 3 bases and J by 6 bases, and 14 bases separated the two germline ends. Germline V gene data show CDR1 as LNHDA and CDR2 as SQIVND (reference sequence). The CDR3 contains 15 residues. The CDR3 reads CASSMALGLAGELFF. CDR3 bases: TGTGCCAGTAGTATGGCGTTAGGGTTGGCCGGGGAGCTGTTTTTT.

This clone came up a few times. The V gene is TRBV7-9, the J gene TRBJ2-5; D not resolved. CDR1 and CDR2 from the germline V gene are SEHNR and FQNEAQ (reference sequence). V lost 4 bases to trimming and J lost 1 base, with 7 bases between them. The CDR3 length is 13 residues. DNA for the CDR3: TGTGCCAGCAGCTCTTTCGTCCAAGAGACCCAGTACTTC. Translation: CASSSFVQETQYF.

The rearrangement uses TRBV7-8 and TRBJ2-5; a weak D match, TRBD2 (5 bases). Trimming pared 1 base from V and 1 base from J, leaving 10 bases between. CDR1 is SGHVS, CDR2 FQNEAQ, per germline. The CDR3 spans 15 residues. This chain's CDR3 is CASSLVVATQETQYF. The CDR3 DNA reads as TGTGCCAGCAGCTTAGTCGTAGCGACCCAAGAGACCCAGTACTTC.

This clone was detected only once. The V gene is TRBV6-1, the J gene TRBJ1-5; tentative D call: TRBD1 (5 bases). CDR1 and CDR2 from the germline V gene are MNHNS and SASEGT. V was shortened by 2 bases and J by 5 bases, with 13 bases between the two germline ends. This CDR3 is built from 15 residues. CDR3 residues: CASSEIGARYQPQHF. In DNA, the CDR3 is TGTGCCAGCAGTGAAATAGGGGCGCGGTATCAGCCCCAGCATTTT.

This chain joins TRBV9 and TRBJ1-2; TRBD1 matches at 9 bases. CDR1 SGDLS and CDR2 YYNGEE come from the germline V gene. Trimming cost V 0 bases and J 6 bases; bases outside gene matches: 6. The length of the CDR3 is 15 residues. The CDR3 region has the DNA TGTGCCAGCAGCGTAGGGGACAGGGTCTTCCATGGCTACACCTTC. Protein product: CASSVGDRVFHGYTF.

The chain is built from TRBV2 and TRBJ1-2; TRBD1 matches 9 bases. This CDR3 has 14 amino acids. With 7 bases clipped from V and 5 bases from J, the junction kept 8 bases outside the gene matches. Germline V gives CDR1 SNHLY, CDR2 FYNNEI. For the CDR3, the DNA is TGTGCCAGCAATACAGGGGGCGCAGGGTATGGCTACACCTTC. Its translation: CASNTGGAGYGYTF.

The chain couples TRBV10-3 to TRBJ1-4, with D possibly matching TRBD1 (6 bases). Trimming left V 0 bases short and J 0 bases short, with 8 bases between. Germline CDR1 reads ENHRY; CDR2 reads SYGVKD. This CDR3 comprises 16 residues. CDR3 nucleotides: TGTGCCATCAGTGAGTCGGACAGAGCAACTAATGAAAAACTGTTTTTT. It is translated as CAISESDRATNEKLFF.

This chain joins TRBV2 and TRBJ2-7; D uncertain. This CDR3 contains 11 residues. V lost 5 bases and J 3 bases, leaving 5 bases between the germline ends. In germline, CDR1 is SNHLY, CDR2 FYNNEI. CDR3 residues: CASSPFYEQYF. As DNA, the CDR3 is TGTGCCAGCAGTCCCTTCTACGAGCAGTACTTC.

The chain uses TRBV5-1 and TRBJ1-1; TRBD1 might be the D (5 bases). Germline V CDR1 and CDR2: SGHRS, YFSETQ. The CDR3 is made up of 13 amino acids. The V and J ends lost 0 bases and 4 bases respectively, with 7 bases between them. The CDR3 sequence is CASSLEGTTEAFF. The CDR3 DNA reads TGCGCCAGCAGCTTGGAGGGGACCACTGAAGCTTTCTTT. Full variable domain (missing parts from reference TRBV5-1 and TRBJ1-1): KAGVTQTPRYLIKTRGQQVTLSCSPISGHRSVSWYQQTPGQGLQFLFEYFSETQRNKGNFPGRFSGRQFSNSRSEMNVSTLELGDSALYLCASSLEGTTEAFFGQGTRLTVV.